The rows below give T cell receptor beta chains drawn from one sample of a study of regulatory T cells in long-lasting Graves disease. TCRdb reanalysed the multiplex PCR reads using MiXCR and keeps one entry per CDR3 protein. The sample holds more than 300,000 distinct CDR3 sequences, roughly 17% seen once. The data were also submitted as part of a second study, on T cells in Graves' hyperthyroidism and ophthalmopathy.

The specimen comprised peripheral blood mononuclear cells (PBMCs), sampled at new diagnosis, from a patient treated with antithyroid drugs. These receptors were collected from a woman under 30 with Graves disease. Both conserved end residues are trimmed from each CDR3. Each record gives: CDR3 protein, J gene, V gene.

cdr3_aa: ASSLSTWTIPDTQY; j_call: TRBJ2-3; v_call: TRBV5-1
cdr3_aa: ATSDSRIGGTEAF; j_call: TRBJ1-1; v_call: TRBV24-1
cdr3_aa: ATSTAHNEQF; j_call: TRBJ2-1; v_call: TRBV15
cdr3_aa: SAHSPLTGDYEQY; j_call: TRBJ2-7; v_call: TRBV20-1
cdr3_aa: ASSFRRAGGLQETQY; j_call: TRBJ2-5; v_call: TRBV13
cdr3_aa: SVSGWDRGYEQY; j_call: TRBJ2-7; v_call: TRBV29-1
cdr3_aa: ASSLPGWGNTEAF; j_call: TRBJ1-1; v_call: TRBV6-1
cdr3_aa: ASSLSGGITGELF; j_call: TRBJ2-2; v_call: TRBV28
cdr3_aa: ASSPRNRAEAF; j_call: TRBJ1-1; v_call: TRBV13
cdr3_aa: ASSRDPSGNTIY; j_call: TRBJ1-3; v_call: TRBV6-1
cdr3_aa: SVERTPTEMNTEAF; j_call: TRBJ1-1; v_call: TRBV29-1
cdr3_aa: ASSVTGGGYT; j_call: TRBJ1-2; v_call: TRBV9
cdr3_aa: ASSLGLANYGYT; j_call: TRBJ1-2; v_call: TRBV28
cdr3_aa: ASRLNTGKTEAF; j_call: TRBJ1-1; v_call: TRBV28
cdr3_aa: ASSMREWAENTGELF; j_call: TRBJ2-2; v_call: TRBV19
cdr3_aa: ASSSGLAGGPTQY; j_call: TRBJ2-5; v_call: TRBV5-1
cdr3_aa: ASRSGTVNTGELF; j_call: TRBJ2-2; v_call: TRBV6-1
cdr3_aa: ASSGLEGAGNTIY; j_call: TRBJ1-3; v_call: TRBV9
cdr3_aa: SARDSGASRTDEQF; j_call: TRBJ2-1; v_call: TRBV20-1
cdr3_aa: ATSRDSATGLQY; j_call: TRBJ2-7; v_call: TRBV15
cdr3_aa: ASSPPTGDGYT; j_call: TRBJ1-2; v_call: TRBV7-9
cdr3_aa: SVGAWTGGTEAF; j_call: TRBJ1-1; v_call: TRBV29-1
cdr3_aa: ASSPVGLAGSNEQF; j_call: TRBJ2-1; v_call: TRBV5-1
cdr3_aa: SARGQMNTEAF; j_call: TRBJ1-1; v_call: TRBV20-1
cdr3_aa: ASSQDRKNEQF; j_call: TRBJ2-1; v_call: TRBV3-1
cdr3_aa: SLRLAGGDEQF; j_call: TRBJ2-1; v_call: TRBV29-1
cdr3_aa: ASTRGRGLSDEQF; j_call: TRBJ2-1; v_call: TRBV6-2/TRBV6-3
cdr3_aa: ASSTTSGLAGSQY; j_call: -; v_call: TRBV11-3
cdr3_aa: ASSQGRGGTDTQY; j_call: TRBJ2-3; v_call: TRBV4-2
cdr3_aa: ATLITEAF; j_call: TRBJ1-1; v_call: TRBV2
cdr3_aa: ASSFQGWEQY; j_call: TRBJ2-7; v_call: TRBV13
cdr3_aa: ASTPRQVLSGYT; j_call: TRBJ1-2; v_call: TRBV28
cdr3_aa: ASSVGEGSYEQY; j_call: TRBJ2-7; v_call: TRBV9
cdr3_aa: ASGEDFWTDTQY; j_call: TRBJ2-3; v_call: TRBV6-1
cdr3_aa: AWSVRREFYT; j_call: TRBJ1-2; v_call: TRBV30
cdr3_aa: ASSLAVHEQY; j_call: TRBJ2-7; v_call: TRBV11-2
cdr3_aa: ASSLDGYSNQPQH; j_call: TRBJ1-5; v_call: TRBV2
cdr3_aa: ASSVQGGDTEAF; j_call: TRBJ1-1; v_call: TRBV12-3/TRBV12-4
cdr3_aa: ASSATSGVGEQY; j_call: TRBJ2-7; v_call: TRBV11-1
cdr3_aa: ASTEPGMSALH; j_call: TRBJ1-6; v_call: TRBV6-1
cdr3_aa: ASRVGTEAF; j_call: TRBJ1-1; v_call: TRBV6-2/TRBV6-3
cdr3_aa: ASSPDSSYGYT; j_call: TRBJ1-2; v_call: TRBV12-3/TRBV12-4
cdr3_aa: ASSSHRDRRSYEQY; j_call: TRBJ2-7; v_call: TRBV6-9
cdr3_aa: ASSLRGGPSGNHEQY; j_call: TRBJ2-7; v_call: TRBV7-8
cdr3_aa: ATSDPRTGQETQY; j_call: TRBJ2-5; v_call: TRBV24-1